The text below deals with one TCR beta chain. Its antigen is not known. PCR was performed a second time for roughly 6 to 12 cycles using a sample-barcoded 5' primer and a J-beta primer mix. CDR3-containing paired-end reads numbered at least 2.5 million in each sample. MiXCR, applied by TCRdb to the 5' RACE reads, yields one record per CDR3 protein. Of roughly 800,000 distinct CDR3 sequences in the sample, roughly 64% were seen once. This entry comes from a study of blood T cells in healthy people across ages. Whole-study results and caveats: Among T cells, TCR beta diversity per million cells dropped roughly linearly as age rose.

Caucasian individuals from Russia who were healthy and aged roughly 6 to 95 acted as donors. Each sample had at least 6.5 million PBMCs isolated. This receptor was identified in a young man in good health. Source material: blood.

The CDR3 DNA reads as TGTGCCAGCAGTTACGGTATAGGGGAAGAGCAGTACTTC. Amino acid sequence: CASSYGIGEEQYF. The chain employs TRBV6-6 and TRBJ2-7; possible D gene TRBD1, 5 bases. This CDR3 is 13 amino acids long. Germline V gives CDR1 MNHNY, CDR2 SVGAGI (reference sequence). V was pared by 2 bases and J by 7 bases, with 12 bases between.